The T cell receptor (beta chain) under discussion was sequenced for a study of beta chain features in type 1 diabetes. For this clone: The antigen remains unidentified.

V gave up 3 bases and J gave up 4 bases; unmatched junction bases: 7. The CDR3 loop spans 15 amino acids. Germline assignment: CDR1 SGHDT and CDR2 YYEEEE. The study, taken as a whole, reports: Type 1 diabetes patients showed a moderate but significant shortening of TCRB CDR3s in all four CD4+ subsets.

Investigators reverse transcribed all isolated RNA, so they sequenced expressed TCRB transcripts. Clones were sequenced by immunoSEQ multiplex PCR, and TCRdb holds only the in-frame ones, with some missing. The sample holds over 150,000 clones, almost 8% seen once. The chain joins TRBV5-6 to TRBJ2-5, with TRBD2 matching over 9 bases. Sequences were obtained from central memory CD4+ T cells from blood. This sequence originates from a man in his late teens or twenties with type 1 diabetes. This CDR3 is CASSSMISGGETQYF. CDR3 bases: TGTGCCAGCAGCTCTATGATTAGCGGGGGAGAGACCCAGTACTTC.